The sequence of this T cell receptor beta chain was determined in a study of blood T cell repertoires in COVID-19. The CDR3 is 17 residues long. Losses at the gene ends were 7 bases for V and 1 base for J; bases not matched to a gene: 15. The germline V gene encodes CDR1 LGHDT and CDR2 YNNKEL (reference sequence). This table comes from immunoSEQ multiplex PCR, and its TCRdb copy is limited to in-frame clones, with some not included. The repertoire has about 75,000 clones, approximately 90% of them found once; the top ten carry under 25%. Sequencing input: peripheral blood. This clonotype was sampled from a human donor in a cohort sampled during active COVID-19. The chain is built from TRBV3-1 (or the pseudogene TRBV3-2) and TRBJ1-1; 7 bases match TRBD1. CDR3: CASTPKRIGTANTEAFF. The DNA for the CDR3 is TGTGCCAGCACCCCAAAACGGATAGGGACAGCGAACACTGAAGCTTTCTTT.